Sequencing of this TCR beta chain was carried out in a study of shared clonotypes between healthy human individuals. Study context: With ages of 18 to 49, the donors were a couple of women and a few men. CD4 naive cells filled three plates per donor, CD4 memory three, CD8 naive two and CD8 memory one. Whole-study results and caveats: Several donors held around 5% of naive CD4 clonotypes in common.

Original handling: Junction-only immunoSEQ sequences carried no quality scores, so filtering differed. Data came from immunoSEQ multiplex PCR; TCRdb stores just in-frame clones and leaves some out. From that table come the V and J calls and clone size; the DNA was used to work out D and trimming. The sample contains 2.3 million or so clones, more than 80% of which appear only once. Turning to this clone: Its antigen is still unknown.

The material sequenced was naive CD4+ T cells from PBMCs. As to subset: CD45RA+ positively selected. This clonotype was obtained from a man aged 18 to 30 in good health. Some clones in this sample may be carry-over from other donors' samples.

In nucleotides, the CDR3 is TGTGCCTGGACCCTGGGGGGGATCACTGAAGCTTTCTTT. It codes for CAWTLGGITEAFF. The gene calls are TRBV30 and TRBJ1-1; possibly TRBD1 for D (5 bases). Germline CDR1 GTSNPN, CDR2 SVGIG (reference sequence). Trimming pared 4 bases from V and 4 bases from J, leaving 13 bases between. The CDR3 sequence is 13 residues long.